The following is a T cell receptor beta chain sequence with its context. Its binding antigen is unknown. No base-level quality is on record; no much larger clone is a single base apart. This sample was included in a study of blood T cell repertoires in COVID-19 (dated by TCRdb to 2018 to 2021). For the study in its entirety: The collaborator samples originated in the United States, Italy and Spain and spanned the acute and convalescent phases of COVID-19. The material from the prospective study consisted of cDNA or gDNA derived from T cells, B-cell-depleted T cells, or PBMCs. Subjects who had been exposed to COVID-19, were actively infected with it, or had recovered from it provided the deeply sampled blood TCRbeta repertoires that made up the dataset. The repertoires were released in a freely available public database meant as a resource for research on the immune response to SARS-CoV-2. Samples were obtained from the ongoing ImmuneRACE study (first 160 participants) and from 1,254 subjects provided by 6 global collaborators. Sample metadata almost always included a de-identified subject ID, COVID-19 status, age in years and sex. Where HLA class I and class II types were available, the types were taken from metadata supplied by the sample provider, not from assay-based typing. On the study overall, not on this receptor specifically: The amount of clinical and demographic metadata varied by source and participant and was provided uncurated.

In Seattle, one collaborating source enrolled patients while the infection was active and tracked those patients longitudinally over the course of disease. Collaborating institutions collected whole blood in K2EDTA tubes following their own protocols. For TCRbeta analysis, collaborators shipped samples in one of three forms: frozen whole blood, isolated PBMCs, or DNA extracted from either of those sample types. TCRbeta CDR3 regions were amplified from genomic DNA using the immunoSEQ Assay, a bias-controlled multiplex PCR. For the original study's pipeline: The number of nucleated cells in each sample was estimated from the amplification of reference gene primers within the assay. To quantify the absolute abundance of each unique TCRbeta CDR3 rearrangement, sequence reads were collapsed and filtered. For each sample, productive Simpson clonality was calculated by taking the square root of Simpson's diversity index across productive rearrangements. Drawn from immuneACCESS, this table holds only the in-frame rearrangements with V and J called that TCRdb kept. Clones are partly lost; checked studies trace under half to an unresolved V gene and leave the rest unexplained. That table is the source of V, J and clone size, and D and trimming were worked out from the DNA. The sample table lists 300,000 to 350,000 clones, over 80% of them with a count of one. The top ten clonotypes cover around 8.9% of the sample.

Between the V and J ends, shortened by 6 bases and 3 bases respectively, the junction contains 17 bases. The germline V gene (reference sequence) provides CDR1 LNHDA and CDR2 SQIVND. The CDR3, cysteine through phenylalanine, is 15 amino acids long. Solely the CDR3 DNA is kept, with 45 bases framed from the first base. The receptor's source is a man aged 30 to 39 with COVID-19, enrolled during active disease. In this chain, TRBV19 is recombined with TRBJ1-2; TRBD1 is a possible D gene, resting on 5 matching bases. Sequencing was done on a sample of peripheral blood. The CDR3 is CASRPSGQGYYGYTF. The nucleotide sequence reads TGTGCCAGTAGGCCGAGTGGGCAGGGCTACTATGGCTACACCTTC.